Shown below are 19 T cell receptor beta chains from a single sample sequenced in a study of T-cell memory formation after mild COVID-19 listed by TCRdb under 2021. The method was 5' RACE. Reads for this sample came from an Illumina NovaSeq 6000. TCRdb handled the public reads itself, with Q25 trimming in fastp and clone calling in MiXCR, and kept productive beta chains. CDR3 protein sequences are deduplicated, and each keeps its most common genes and DNA. Recorded for this sample are about 410,000 distinct CDR3 sequences; approximately 18% of them occurred a single time. The top ten clonotypes cover about 22% of the sample. Sequencing was performed on PBMCs or a T cell subset sorted from them (not recorded which). The receptors here all came from a man younger than 30 who had mild COVID-19 (a few samples of this study predate the infection). The sample titles of this study are shuffled in the database, so cell type and time point are left out; the donor was told from shared clones.

This clonotype has just a few counts. The chain carries TRBV11-3 and TRBJ2-1; tentatively, D is TRBD1 (5 bases). Germline V CDR1 and CDR2: SGHNT, YENEEA. Deletions cut 3 bases from V and 9 bases from J, with 12 bases between. CDR3 length: 13 amino acids. The CDR3 reads CASSFNRQGEQFF. CDR3 DNA sequence: TGTGCCAGCAGCTTTAACCGCCAGGGTGAGCAGTTCTTC.

This clonotype was detected a few times. The J gene is TRBJ2-5, the V gene TRBV2, with a tentative D call TRBD2 (5 bases). Germline CDR1 reads SNHLY; CDR2 reads FYNNEI. Trimming took 4 bases from V and 3 from J, leaving 9 bases between them. The CDR3 spans 13 residues. The CDR3 bases are TGTGCCAGCAGTGCGCGGAGGAAAGAGACCCAGTACTTC. It translates to CASSARRKETQYF.

This chain links TRBV5-6 with TRBJ2-1; D is undetermined. Germline-derived CDR1 and CDR2 are SGHDT and YYEEEE. V was clipped by 1 base and J by 9 bases, with 8 bases between them. The CDR3 sequence is 12 residues long. CDR3 amino acids: CASSLPRGEQFF. DNA of the CDR3: TGTGCCAGCAGCTTGCCGCGAGGTGAGCAGTTCTTC.

This clonotype was seen more than once but under ten times. The chain uses TRBV6-2 or TRBV6-3 and TRBJ2-3, with 10 bases fitting TRBD2. In germline, CDR1 is MNHEY, CDR2 SVGEGT. V gave up 0 bases and J gave up 3 bases; unmatched junction bases: 12. The CDR3 spans 19 residues. The DNA for the CDR3 is TGTGCCAGCAGTTACTCCCGGGCGGGAGCGGGGGGGCCAACAGATACGCAGTATTTT. Its translation: CASSYSRAGAGGPTDTQYF.

This clonotype came up a few times. The rearrangement links TRBV7-8 to TRBJ1-6; no clear D. V dropped 1 base and J dropped 6 bases, with 10 bases sitting between them. CDR1 and CDR2 from the germline V gene are SGHVS and FQNEAQ. This CDR3 has 15 amino acids. This chain's CDR3 is CASSLGGEVNSPLHF. The CDR3 bases are TGTGCCAGCAGCTTAGGGGGAGAGGTTAATTCACCCCTCCACTTT.

The chain's CDR3 is CSVVGSNTEAFF. The DNA of the CDR3 is TGCAGCGTTGTTGGCTCGAACACTGAAGCTTTCTTT. The chain uses TRBV29-1 and TRBJ1-1; D is undetermined. CDR3 length: 12 amino acids. The germline V gene encodes CDR1 SQVTM and CDR2 ANQGSEA. Trimming took 4 bases from V and 1 from J, leaving 7 bases between them.

The chain recombines TRBV4-3 with TRBJ1-4, with TRBD1 identical over 7 bases. J gave up 7 bases and V 6 bases, and 8 bases lay outside the gene matches. The CDR3 has 14 amino acids. Germline loops: CDR1 LGHNA, CDR2 YSLEER. The CDR3, as DNA: TGCGCCAGCAGACAGGGGCCCGGGAGTGAAAAACTGTTTTTT. This sequence encodes CASRQGPGSEKLFF.

The gene calls are TRBV7-9 and TRBJ2-3, with 8 bases that match TRBD1. The V gene end was trimmed by 6 bases and the J gene end by 4 bases; junction bases not matched to a gene: 12. CDR1 and CDR2 from the germline V gene are SEHNR and FQNEAQ (reference sequence). The length of the CDR3 is 16 residues. The CDR3 protein is CASRLRVTGDADTQYF. For the CDR3, the DNA is TGTGCCAGCAGACTTAGGGTGACAGGGGATGCAGATACGCAGTATTTT.

This clonotype was picked up a small number of times. This sequence joins TRBV3-1 and TRBJ1-1, with D unclear. This CDR3 region has 14 residues. Germline V gives CDR1 LGHDT, CDR2 YNNKEL (reference sequence). Trimming shortened V by 1 base and J by 7 bases, and 13 bases separated the two germline ends. The CDR3 loop is CASSQAAVNVEAFF. CDR3 sequence (DNA): TGTGCCAGCAGCCAAGCGGCCGTAAACGTTGAAGCTTTCTTT.

The rearrangement links TRBV7-9 to TRBJ2-7; a possible D gene is TRBD2 (5 bases). Germline CDR1 and CDR2: SEHNR and FQNEAQ (reference sequence). The germline V and J ends were trimmed by 5 bases and 7 bases, with 18 bases remaining between them. The CDR3 runs 14 residues. The CDR3 reads CASSPGPTRGEQYV. In DNA form, the CDR3 reads TGTGCCAGCAGCCCCGGCCCCACCCGGGGTGAGCAGTACGTC.

This clonotype was found many times. CDR3 in amino acids: CASSFSWAQYF. The CDR3 coding sequence is TGTGCCAGCAGTTTCTCCTGGGCCCAGTACTTC. V gene TRBV6-1 combines with J gene TRBJ2-5; the D is unclear. The germline CDR1 and CDR2 sequences are MNHNS and SASEGT. V lost 5 bases to trimming and J lost 9 bases, with 10 bases between them. The CDR3 is 11 residues long.

The chain links TRBV5-1 to TRBJ2-5; 10 bases line up with TRBD1. The CDR3 length is 13 residues. V gave up 4 bases and J gave up 7 bases; unmatched junction bases: 4. The V gene's germline CDR1 is SGHRS and CDR2 YFSETQ. Written as DNA, the CDR3 is TGCGCCAGCAGCGGACAGGGGGATGGGACCCAGTACTTC. It codes for CASSGQGDGTQYF.

This chain uses TRBV4-1 with TRBJ2-7, with a tentative D call TRBD2 (6 bases). Germline assignment: CDR1 MGHRA and CDR2 YSYEKL. The CDR3 length is 16 residues. The ends were cut back, 1 base at V and 2 bases at J, with 15 bases in the middle. In DNA, the CDR3 is TGCGCCAGCAGCCAAGGATCCGCGGGGTCCACCTACGAGCAGTACTTC. Translated, it gives CASSQGSAGSTYEQYF.

In this sample, this clonotype turned up a few times. The J gene is TRBJ2-6, the V gene TRBV9, with 9 bases aligning to TRBD1. V shed 3 bases, J shed 2 bases, and the junction held 3 bases outside the gene matches. CDR3 length equals 16 residues. Germline V CDR1 and CDR2: SGDLS, YYNGEE. The CDR3 DNA reads TGTGCCAGCAGCGGGCGACAGGGGGCTGGGGCCAACGTCCTGACTTTC. It encodes CASSGRQGAGANVLTF.

A few counts support this clonotype. The chain carries TRBV7-2 and TRBJ1-1, with D possibly TRBD1 on 6 matching bases. This CDR3 comprises 15 residues. The germline V gene encodes CDR1 SGHTA and CDR2 FQGNSA. V was trimmed by 1 base and J by 0 bases, leaving 9 bases between them. As DNA, the CDR3 is TGTGCCAGCAGCTTAGATCAGGGGATGAACACTGAAGCTTTCTTT. The encoded protein is CASSLDQGMNTEAFF.

V gene TRBV29-1 combines with J gene TRBJ2-3; 8 bases align to TRBD2. The V and J ends lost 1 base and 2 bases, in that order; junction bases with no gene match: 8. The CDR3 extends over 16 amino acids. The germline CDR1 and CDR2 sequences are SQVTM and ANQGSEA. The DNA for the CDR3 is TGCAGCGTTGAAGCCGGCGGGGGGACCCACACAGATACGCAGTATTTT. Its translation is CSVEAGGGTHTDTQYF.

J is TRBJ2-2 and V is TRBV6-5, with D possibly TRBD2 on 5 matching bases. The CDR3 is made up of 15 amino acids. CDR1 and CDR2 (germline): MNHEY, SVGAGI. Trimming took 7 bases from V and 4 from J, leaving 16 bases between them. The CDR3 region is CASTFSVLVTGELFF. The CDR3 DNA is TGTGCCAGCACCTTTAGTGTACTAGTCACCGGGGAGCTGTTTTTT.

This chain connects TRBV5-4 to TRBJ2-1; TRBD1 agrees at 7 bases. CDR1 and CDR2 from the germline V gene are SGHNT and YYREEE (reference sequence). This CDR3 has 13 residues. V was pared by 5 bases and J by 10 bases, with 9 bases of the junction left unmatched. CDR3 sequence: CASRPGQVGEQFF. CDR3 DNA: TGTGCCAGCAGACCCGGACAGGTCGGCGAGCAGTTCTTC.

This clonotype was observed once. The chain has TRBV6-2 or TRBV6-3 and TRBJ1-5; D is unclear. Trimming left V 3 bases short and J 3 bases short, with 9 bases between. Germline lookup yields CDR1 MNHEY and CDR2 SVGEGT. The CDR3 extends over 14 amino acids. Here the CDR3 DNA reads TGTGCCAGCAGTTATGATGGCAACAATCAGCCCCAGCATTTT. Translating gives CASSYDGNNQPQHF.